The following is a T cell receptor (beta chain) sequence with its context. The CDR3 sequence is 14 residues long. The V segment lost 5 bases and the J segment 4 bases; nucleotides outside the gene matches: 5. Germline V CDR1 and CDR2: LGHNA, YSLEER. The data were obtained in a study of blood T cell repertoires in COVID-19. Study information: Samples came from the United States, Italy and Spain, spanning acute and convalescent COVID-19. Sample material is recorded as cDNA or gDNA derived from T cells, B-cell-depleted T cells, or PBMCs.

Source study methods: For nucleated cells, counts were estimated from reference gene primer amplification. Data came from immunoSEQ multiplex PCR; TCRdb stores just in-frame clones and leaves some out. V and J calls and clone size follow that table, whereas D and trimming were derived from the DNA. The sample yields around 400,000 clones, 80% to 90% seen once. The chain employs TRBV4-3 and TRBJ1-2; TRBD1 aligns across 9 bases. Sequencing was done on a sample of peripheral blood. This receptor was obtained from a man aged 40-49 years with acute or convalescent COVID-19. The CDR3 bases are TGCGCCAGCAGCACGGGACAGGGAAGCTATGGCTACACCTTC. Amino acids: CASSTGQGSYGYTF.